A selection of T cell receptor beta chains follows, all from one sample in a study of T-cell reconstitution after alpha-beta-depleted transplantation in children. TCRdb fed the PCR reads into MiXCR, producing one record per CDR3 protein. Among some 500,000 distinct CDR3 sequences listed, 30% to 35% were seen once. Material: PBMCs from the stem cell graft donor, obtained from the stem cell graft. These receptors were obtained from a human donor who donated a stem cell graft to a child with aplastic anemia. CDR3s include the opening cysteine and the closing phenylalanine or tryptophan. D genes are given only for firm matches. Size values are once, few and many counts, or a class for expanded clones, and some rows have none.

CDR3 protein: CSARRSVTGAYNEQFF
CDR3 DNA: TGCAGTGCTAGGCGCTCTGTAACAGGGGCCTACAATGAGCAGTTCTTC
D gene: TRBD1
V gene: TRBV20-1
CDR3 length: 16
clone size: NA
J gene: TRBJ2-1

CDR3 protein: CSARDFRQDFTYGYTF
CDR3 DNA: TGCAGTGCTAGAGATTTCAGGCAGGACTTCACCTATGGCTACACCTTC
D gene: NA
V gene: TRBV20-1
CDR3 length: 16
clone size: NA
J gene: TRBJ1-2

CDR3 protein: CSARGGSGSYNEQFF
CDR3 DNA: TGCAGTGCTAGAGGGGGTAGCGGGTCCTACAATGAGCAGTTCTTC
D gene: TRBD2
V gene: TRBV20-1
CDR3 length: 15
clone size: few
J gene: TRBJ2-1

CDR3 protein: CSVVYRNTEAFF
CDR3 DNA: TGCAGCGTTGTTTACCGGAACACTGAAGCTTTCTTT
D gene: NA
V gene: TRBV29-1
CDR3 length: 12
clone size: NA
J gene: TRBJ1-1

CDR3 protein: CSVPTRKDRGGYTF
CDR3 DNA: TGCAGTGTCCCGACAAGAAAGGACAGGGGAGGCTACACCTTC
D gene: TRBD1
V gene: TRBV20-1
CDR3 length: 14
clone size: NA
J gene: TRBJ1-2

CDR3 protein: CSATASTDTQYF
CDR3 DNA: TGCAGCGCGACGGCTAGCACAGATACGCAGTATTTT
D gene: NA
V gene: TRBV29-1
CDR3 length: 12
clone size: NA
J gene: TRBJ2-3

CDR3 protein: CASSLDSASGRWELFF
CDR3 DNA: TGTGCCAGCAGCTTAGATTCGGCTAGCGGGAGGTGGGAGCTGTTTTTT
D gene: TRBD2
V gene: TRBV11-3
CDR3 length: 16
clone size: NA
J gene: TRBJ2-2

CDR3 protein: CASSLVGDWEGANVLTF
CDR3 DNA: TGCGCCAGCAGCTTGGTCGGGGACTGGGAAGGGGCCAACGTCCTGACTTTC
D gene: NA
V gene: TRBV5-1
CDR3 length: 17
clone size: NA
J gene: TRBJ2-6

CDR3 protein: CSVVGQEGYEKLFF
CDR3 DNA: TGCAGCGTTGTCGGACAGGAAGGGTATGAAAAACTGTTTTTT
D gene: TRBD1
V gene: TRBV29-1
CDR3 length: 14
clone size: NA
J gene: TRBJ1-4

CDR3 protein: CSARTPVYNEQFF
CDR3 DNA: TGCAGTGCCCGTACCCCAGTCTACAATGAGCAGTTCTTC
D gene: NA
V gene: TRBV20-1
CDR3 length: 13
clone size: many
J gene: TRBJ2-1

CDR3 protein: CSAIKWRNQETQYF
CDR3 DNA: TGCAGTGCCATCAAGTGGAGAAACCAAGAGACCCAGTACTTC
D gene: NA
V gene: TRBV20-1
CDR3 length: 14
clone size: NA
J gene: TRBJ2-5

CDR3 protein: CATSDFVPQTVHSGNTIYF
CDR3 DNA: TGTGCCACCAGTGATTTCGTCCCGCAGACAGTGCACTCTGGAAACACCATATATTTT
D gene: NA
V gene: TRBV24-1
CDR3 length: 19
clone size: few
J gene: TRBJ1-3

CDR3 protein: CASSQPGLAANTGELFF
CDR3 DNA: TGTGCCAGCAGCCAGCCGGGACTAGCTGCGAACACCGGGGAGCTGTTTTTT
D gene: TRBD2
V gene: TRBV6-2/TRBV6-3
CDR3 length: 17
clone size: NA
J gene: TRBJ2-2

CDR3 protein: CASSSLGGALETQYF
CDR3 DNA: TGTGCCAGCAGTTCCCTAGGGGGGGCGCTGGAGACCCAGTACTTC
D gene: NA
V gene: TRBV7-2
CDR3 length: 15
clone size: NA
J gene: TRBJ2-5

CDR3 protein: CASLRQRYTEAFF
CDR3 DNA: TGTGCCAGCCTCCGACAGCGATACACTGAAGCTTTCTTT
D gene: NA
V gene: TRBV12-3/TRBV12-4
CDR3 length: 13
clone size: many
J gene: TRBJ1-1

CDR3 protein: CSVSRRNTGELFF
CDR3 DNA: TGCAGCGTATCTCGGAGGAACACCGGGGAGCTGTTTTTT
D gene: NA
V gene: TRBV29-1
CDR3 length: 13
clone size: NA
J gene: TRBJ2-2

CDR3 protein: CSVDIGNTGELFF
CDR3 DNA: TGCAGCGTTGATATCGGTAACACCGGGGAGCTGTTTTTT
D gene: NA
V gene: TRBV29-1
CDR3 length: 13
clone size: NA
J gene: TRBJ2-2

CDR3 protein: CSVDTRGTAGNTIYF
CDR3 DNA: TGCAGCGTTGACACCCGGGGGACGGCTGGAAACACCATATATTTT
D gene: NA
V gene: TRBV29-1
CDR3 length: 15
clone size: NA
J gene: TRBJ1-3

CDR3 protein: CAIRGQGGNEFF
CDR3 DNA: TGTGCCATCAGGGGACAGGGGGGGAATGAGTTCTTC
D gene: TRBD1
V gene: TRBV10-3
CDR3 length: 12
clone size: once
J gene: TRBJ2-1

CDR3 protein: CASSTDAGSRETQYF
CDR3 DNA: TGTGCCAGCTCAACAGACGCCGGGAGTCGGGAGACCCAGTACTTC
D gene: NA
V gene: TRBV18
CDR3 length: 15
clone size: NA
J gene: TRBJ2-5

CDR3 protein: CASSLVHRVWNTEAFF
CDR3 DNA: TGTGCCAGCAGCTTGGTTCACAGGGTGTGGAACACTGAAGCTTTCTTT
D gene: NA
V gene: TRBV5-6
CDR3 length: 16
clone size: few
J gene: TRBJ1-1

CDR3 protein: CASSLAYINRVTQYF
CDR3 DNA: TGTGCCAGCAGCTTAGCGTATATAAACAGGGTAACGCAGTATTTT
D gene: NA
V gene: TRBV7-8
CDR3 length: 15
clone size: once
J gene: TRBJ2-3

CDR3 protein: CSAPGTGGNSPLHF
CDR3 DNA: TGCAGTGCTCCCGGGACAGGGGGAAATTCACCCCTCCACTTT
D gene: TRBD1
V gene: TRBV20-1
CDR3 length: 14
clone size: NA
J gene: TRBJ1-6

CDR3 protein: CASSDASGQPQHF
CDR3 DNA: TGTGCCAGCAGCGATGCGTCGGGCCAGCCCCAGCATTTT
D gene: NA
V gene: TRBV5-6
CDR3 length: 13
clone size: few
J gene: TRBJ1-5

CDR3 protein: CAWSGVYEQYF
CDR3 DNA: TGTGCCTGGAGTGGCGTATACGAGCAGTACTTC
D gene: NA
V gene: TRBV30
CDR3 length: 11
clone size: few
J gene: TRBJ2-7

CDR3 protein: CATSDLWDGTDTQYF
CDR3 DNA: TGTGCCACCAGTGATTTATGGGACGGCACAGATACGCAGTATTTT
D gene: NA
V gene: TRBV24-1
CDR3 length: 15
clone size: NA
J gene: TRBJ2-3

CDR3 protein: CASSVGSGVGLF
CDR3 DNA: TGTGCCAGCAGCGTAGGATCGGGGGTAGGGCTCTTC
D gene: NA
V gene: TRBV9
CDR3 length: 12
clone size: NA
J gene: TRBJ2-1

CDR3 protein: CASTTGLDWTEAFF
CDR3 DNA: TGTGCCAGCACCACCGGGTTGGATTGGACTGAAGCTTTCTTT
D gene: NA
V gene: TRBV11-1
CDR3 length: 14
clone size: NA
J gene: TRBJ1-1

CDR3 protein: CSARDTSSYEQYF
CDR3 DNA: TGCAGTGCTAGGGACACTAGCTCCTACGAGCAGTACTTC
D gene: NA
V gene: TRBV20-1
CDR3 length: 13
clone size: NA
J gene: TRBJ2-7

CDR3 protein: CASSLFSDTEAFF
CDR3 DNA: TGTGCCAGCAGCCTCTTCTCTGACACTGAAGCTTTCTTT
D gene: NA
V gene: TRBV12-3/TRBV12-4
CDR3 length: 13
clone size: NA
J gene: TRBJ1-1

CDR3 protein: CASRLSVSSYEQYF
CDR3 DNA: TGTGCCAGCAGGTTAAGCGTGAGCTCCTACGAGCAGTACTTC
D gene: NA
V gene: TRBV12-3/TRBV12-4
CDR3 length: 14
clone size: few
J gene: TRBJ2-7

CDR3 protein: CASSPTVGRASYNEQFF
CDR3 DNA: TGTGCCAGCAGCCCGACGGTGGGGAGGGCCAGTTACAATGAGCAGTTCTTC
D gene: TRBD2
V gene: TRBV5-4
CDR3 length: 17
clone size: NA
J gene: TRBJ2-1

CDR3 protein: CASSYDRGMTEAFF
CDR3 DNA: TGTGCCAGCAGTTACGACAGGGGGATGACTGAAGCTTTCTTT
D gene: TRBD1
V gene: TRBV7-2
CDR3 length: 14
clone size: few
J gene: TRBJ1-1

CDR3 protein: CASSTGQGANYGYTF
CDR3 DNA: TGTGCCAGCAGCACAGGACAGGGGGCGAACTATGGCTACACCTTC
D gene: TRBD1
V gene: TRBV5-5
CDR3 length: 15
clone size: NA
J gene: TRBJ1-2

CDR3 protein: CAWRSGTSGYEQYF
CDR3 DNA: TGTGCCTGGAGATCCGGGACTAGCGGGTACGAGCAGTACTTC
D gene: TRBD2
V gene: TRBV30
CDR3 length: 14
clone size: few
J gene: TRBJ2-7

CDR3 protein: CASSPSLQAYEQYF
CDR3 DNA: TGTGCCAGTAGTCCAAGCCTACAGGCTTACGAGCAGTACTTC
D gene: NA
V gene: TRBV19
CDR3 length: 14
clone size: few
J gene: TRBJ2-7

CDR3 protein: CASALTLVGEQYF
CDR3 DNA: TGTGCCAGCGCCCTGACCTTAGTGGGGGAGCAGTACTTC
D gene: NA
V gene: TRBV6-1
CDR3 length: 13
clone size: NA
J gene: TRBJ2-7

CDR3 protein: CASSLSGRRHIEQFF
CDR3 DNA: TGTGCCAGCAGTTTAAGCGGGAGGAGGCACATAGAGCAGTTCTTC
D gene: TRBD2
V gene: TRBV12-3/TRBV12-4
CDR3 length: 15
clone size: few
J gene: TRBJ2-1

CDR3 protein: CSASRPLRIPWTSGTPWREQYF
CDR3 DNA: TGCAGTGCTAGCCGCCCCCTTAGGATCCCATGGACTAGCGGGACCCCGTGGCGGGAGCAGTACTTC
D gene: TRBD2
V gene: TRBV20-1
CDR3 length: 22
clone size: NA
J gene: TRBJ2-7

CDR3 protein: CASSQDYLAGVMNEQFF
CDR3 DNA: TGCGCCAGCAGCCAAGACTATCTAGCGGGGGTTATGAATGAGCAGTTCTTC
D gene: TRBD2
V gene: TRBV4-1
CDR3 length: 17
clone size: NA
J gene: TRBJ2-1

CDR3 protein: CASSRSEKTQYF
CDR3 DNA: TGTGCCAGCAGCAGGAGCGAGAAGACCCAGTACTTC
D gene: NA
V gene: TRBV12-3/TRBV12-4
CDR3 length: 12
clone size: few
J gene: TRBJ2-5

CDR3 protein: CASTTYPGGGRNTEAFF
CDR3 DNA: TGTGCCAGTACCACATACCCAGGGGGAGGTCGGAACACTGAAGCTTTCTTT
D gene: TRBD1
V gene: TRBV19
CDR3 length: 17
clone size: NA
J gene: TRBJ1-1

CDR3 protein: CASSLEGVRARSSGEQYF
CDR3 DNA: TGCGCCAGCAGCTTGGAAGGCGTTCGAGCTCGGTCCTCGGGGGAGCAGTACTTC
D gene: NA
V gene: TRBV5-1
CDR3 length: 18
clone size: NA
J gene: TRBJ2-7

CDR3 protein: CSARGASDTQYF
CDR3 DNA: TGCAGTGCTAGAGGGGCCTCGGATACGCAGTATTTT
D gene: NA
V gene: TRBV20-1
CDR3 length: 12
clone size: NA
J gene: TRBJ2-3

CDR3 protein: CSVHPRLSNYGYTF
CDR3 DNA: TGCAGCGTTCATCCAAGGCTATCCAACTATGGCTACACCTTC
D gene: NA
V gene: TRBV29-1
CDR3 length: 14
clone size: few
J gene: TRBJ1-2

CDR3 protein: CSATEDGFYGYTF
CDR3 DNA: TGCAGTGCTACCGAGGACGGTTTCTATGGCTACACCTTC
D gene: NA
V gene: TRBV20-1
CDR3 length: 13
clone size: few
J gene: TRBJ1-2

CDR3 protein: CASSFNEGNTEAFF
CDR3 DNA: TGCGCCAGCAGCTTTAATGAGGGGAACACTGAAGCTTTCTTT
D gene: NA
V gene: TRBV5-1
CDR3 length: 14
clone size: NA
J gene: TRBJ1-1

CDR3 protein: CSALYDSHGNEQFF
CDR3 DNA: TGCAGCGCGCTTTATGACTCCCACGGCAATGAGCAGTTCTTC
D gene: NA
V gene: TRBV29-1
CDR3 length: 14
clone size: NA
J gene: TRBJ2-1

CDR3 protein: CARSPRSGANTGELFF
CDR3 DNA: TGTGCCAGGAGCCCCAGGTCGGGGGCCAACACCGGGGAGCTGTTTTTT
D gene: NA
V gene: TRBV5-3
CDR3 length: 16
clone size: NA
J gene: TRBJ2-2

CDR3 protein: CASSLTGGYQPQHF
CDR3 DNA: TGTGCCAGTAGCCTGACAGGGGGCTATCAGCCCCAGCATTTT
D gene: TRBD1
V gene: TRBV19
CDR3 length: 14
clone size: NA
J gene: TRBJ1-5

CDR3 protein: CASSLSTGLAFF
CDR3 DNA: TGTGCCAGCAGCTTGTCAACTGGGTTAGCTTTCTTT
D gene: NA
V gene: TRBV5-4
CDR3 length: 12
clone size: NA
J gene: TRBJ1-1

CDR3 protein: CASSSGTSGRMVETQYF
CDR3 DNA: TGTGCCAGCAGCTCCGGGACTAGCGGGAGAATGGTAGAGACCCAGTACTTC
D gene: TRBD2
V gene: TRBV7-2
CDR3 length: 17
clone size: NA
J gene: TRBJ2-5

CDR3 protein: CASSSEQGTGNQPQHF
CDR3 DNA: TGTGCCAGCAGCTCGGAACAGGGTACGGGCAATCAGCCCCAGCATTTT
D gene: NA
V gene: TRBV7-9
CDR3 length: 16
clone size: NA
J gene: TRBJ1-5